The 9 T cell receptor beta chains in this list originate from one sample, sequenced in a study of regulatory T cells in long-lasting Graves disease. The TCR beta library used iRepertoire HTBI primers with Arm-PCR amplification of CDR3. TCRdb independently ran MiXCR on the multiplex PCR reads; one entry per CDR3 protein. This table holds hundreds of thousands of distinct CDR3 sequences, about 16% found once. Time point given: newly diagnosed GD, antithyroid drugs for less than 3 months. The TCR library was made from RNA extracted from PBMCs. The sample also formed part of further work on T cells in Graves' hyperthyroidism and ophthalmopathy.

The material sequenced was peripheral blood mononuclear cells (PBMCs), taken at new diagnosis, from a patient treated with antithyroid drugs. These receptors originate from a woman between 25 and 40 years old with Graves disease.

V is TRBV3-1 and J is TRBJ1-2; D remains unclear. Trimming left V 4 bases short and J 4 bases short, with 10 bases between. Germline CDR1 and CDR2: LGHDT and YNNKEL (reference sequence). The CDR3 is made up of 13 amino acids. The DNA of the CDR3 is TGTGCCAGCAGCCCAACGGCCGCCTATGGCTACACCTTC. Translation gives CASSPTAAYGYTF.

The chain carries TRBV7-9 and TRBJ2-7, with D tentatively TRBD1 (5 bases). V was shortened by 4 bases and J by 4 bases, with 11 bases between the two germline ends. Per germline, CDR1 SEHNR and CDR2 FQNEAQ (reference sequence). The CDR3 is 13 residues long. The CDR3 here is CASSWTSEYEQYF. For the CDR3, the DNA is TGTGCCAGCAGCTGGACAAGCGAGTACGAGCAGTACTTC.

About this clonotype itself: A read error may explain this, as a much larger clone is one base away. The CDR3 bases are TGTGCCAGCTCACCGATGACTAGCGGGGCGTCCAATGAGCAGTTCTTC. Amino acid sequence: CASSPMTSGASNEQFF. This chain connects TRBV18 to TRBJ2-1; TRBD2 matches at 11 bases. The CDR3 contains 16 residues. The J segment lost 6 bases and the V segment lost 3 bases, leaving 7 bases of the junction unmatched. Germline V lookup: CDR1 KGHSH, CDR2 LQKENI.

This clonotype was detected ten times or more. The genes are TRBV10-1 and TRBJ1-5, with D uncertain. Germline V gene lookup returns CDR1 WNHNN and CDR2 SYGVQD (reference sequence). This CDR3 region has 12 residues. V shed 3 bases and J shed 7 bases, with 7 bases lying between them. CDR3 sequence reads: CASSDPGQPQHF. The CDR3, as DNA: TGCGCCAGCAGTGATCCTGGCCAGCCCCAGCATTTT.

At least ten counts were recorded for this clonotype. CDR3 region: CASSQGHMGLNYGYTF. The CDR3 region has the DNA TGTGCCAGCAGCCAAGGGCATATGGGGTTGAACTATGGCTACACCTTC. The chain employs TRBV3-1 and TRBJ1-2, with D hard to call. Between the trimmed V and J ends, which lost 1 base and 2 bases, there was a span of 14 bases. Germline lookup yields CDR1 LGHDT and CDR2 YNNKEL (reference sequence). The CDR3 length is 16 residues.

The V call is TRBV5-1, the J call TRBJ2-3, with TRBD1 matching 10 bases. The germline CDR1 and CDR2 sequences are SGHRS and YFSETQ. The V and J ends lost 4 bases and 0 bases, in that order; junction bases with no gene match: 8. This CDR3 comprises 17 residues. The CDR3 region has the DNA TGCGCCAGCAGCCGGGGACAGGGGAGGAGTAGCACAGATACGCAGTATTTT. Encoded protein: CASSRGQGRSSTDTQYF.

This clonotype was detected ten times or more. CDR3 coding DNA: TGCAGCGTTGAGTATAAGGGACACCAGGCTGAGTTCTTC. Protein product: CSVEYKGHQAEFF. The chain is built from TRBV29-1 and TRBJ2-1; a possible D gene is TRBD1 (6 bases). This CDR3 region has 13 residues. V gave up 3 bases and J gave up 14 bases, with 20 bases separating them. Germline CDR1 SQVTM, CDR2 ANQGSEA.

About this clonotype: Possible read error: a much larger clone is one base away. The chain recombines TRBV7-9 with TRBJ2-1; 12 bases are a match to TRBD2. The CDR3 is made up of 14 amino acids. V lost 11 bases, J lost 7 bases, and 9 bases stayed unmatched. Germline V gene lookup returns CDR1 SEHNR and CDR2 FQNEAQ (reference sequence). CDR3: CAPFGLAGTNEQFF. CDR3 bases: TGTGCCCCATTCGGACTAGCGGGAACGAATGAGCAGTTCTTC.

This clonotype appeared many times. A read error may explain this, as a much larger clone is one base away. The CDR3 bases are TGTGCCAGCAGCTTAGAAGCGGGAAGTACCTACGAGCAGTACTTC. It is translated as CASSLEAGSTYEQYF. V usage is TRBV11-2 and J usage is TRBJ2-7; 7 bases match TRBD2. Unmatched junction bases numbered 4, after V lost 0 bases and J lost 2 bases. The CDR3 consists of 15 residues. Germline assignment: CDR1 SGHAT and CDR2 FQNNGV.